This T cell receptor (beta chain) originates from a study (dated by TCRdb to between 2015 and 2017). About the investigation overall: The study examined whether tumor-infiltrating Tregs in breast cancer are drawn from blood Tregs or arise in situ by conversion from other CD4+ T cell subsets.

Reading from cysteine to phenylalanine, the CDR3 counts 13 amino acids. The sequence is cut down to CDR3 DNA, 39 bases in frame from base 1. V drops 5 bases and J drops 6 bases, leaving 10 bases in between. The germline V gene (reference sequence) gives CDR1 as SEHNR and CDR2 as FQNEAQ. By sample share, this clonotype is medium-sized (0.01 to 0.1%). Its antigen has not been determined. Nothing much larger sits one base from this clone, and base qualities are not available. Cells that were CD4+CD25+CD127-/low were the ones isolated as Tregs. Tregs, naive and memory CD4+ T cells from tumor, blood and ipsilateral draining lymph nodes of a few breast cancer patients underwent full-length TCR alpha and beta sequencing. Ficoll density gradient centrifugation was used to isolate mononuclear cells from lymph nodes or from roughly 54 ml of peripheral blood. Sorted cell populations were confirmed by FACS to exceed 90% purity.

Study-level results and caveats: The TCR alpha and beta sequences of tumor-infiltrating Tregs showed the greatest overlap with tumor naive CD4+ T cells, followed by blood naive CD4+ T cells. Validation in the larger cohort was restricted to a single TCR beta V-J rearrangement rather than whole repertoires. Tumor memory CD4+ T cell TCR gene usage was found to cluster with blood and lymph node memory CD4+ cells and with lymph node naive CD4+ cells.

Amplification of full-length TCR variable regions was done by 5' RACE PCR using constant-region reverse primers, and this step was followed by semi-nested PCR with Nested Universal Primer A. The ReliaPrep RNA Cell Miniprep System was used to extract total RNA, which was then reverse transcribed into 5'RACE-ready cDNA with the SMARTer RACE 5'/3' Kit. Full-length TCR alpha and beta libraries were barcoded with multiplex adaptors and sequenced on an Illumina MiSeq. The authors processed their data as follows. Sequencing data were pooled across the five patients for each of nine subset-tissue groups and compared by unsupervised clustering of TCR gene usage. The Morisita-Horn index was used to calculate repertoire similarity, with shared sequences weighted according to their contribution to each repertoire. TCRdb reran the public reads through fastp at Q25 and MiXCR, keeping productive beta chains. Entries are consolidated by CDR3 protein sequence, retaining the most common genes and DNA. The V and J calls were not made by the authors but by TCRdb's processing. The sample records about 9,800 distinct CDR3 sequences, 25% to 30% of which are singletons. Roughly 3.2% of the sample lies in the top ten.

The receptor was isolated from a female donor with breast cancer. The material sequenced was Tregs sorted from blood. The sequence is built from TRBV7-9 and TRBJ2-2; a tentative D match to TRBD2 spans 6 bases. The bases read TGTGCCAGCAGCCCGGAGGGCCCCGGGGAGCTGTTTTTT. Translated, this is CASSPEGPGELFF.